This T cell receptor (beta chain) was captured in a study of shared T cell receptors in the human thymus. CDR1 and CDR2 from the germline V gene are SGHDT and YYEEEE. V dropped 2 bases and J dropped 3; count of bases not matched to a gene: 7. CDR3 length: 16 amino acids. Repertoires were generated with immunoSEQ multiplex PCR, while TCRdb's copy carries only in-frame clones and drops some. The data show approximately 660,000 clones, roughly 90% seen once. These records were also assigned to another study, of human thymus T cells. This second study notes: Resections were taken during corrective heart surgery, and the thymus tissue came from these. V and J genes seemed to be used with bias in thymic and blood repertoires. Related work found strong thymic repertoire overlap between unrelated individuals.

The receptor's source is a boy in the first two years of life with a congenital heart defect. Sample: thymocytes. This sequence joins TRBV5-6 and TRBJ2-3, with TRBD2 matching over 9 bases. CDR3 amino acids: CASSLPRLADTDTQYF. The CDR3 DNA follows: TGTGCCAGCAGCTTACCCCGACTAGCGGATACAGATACGCAGTATTTT.